The clone carrying this T cell receptor (beta chain) was picked up a small number of times. No antigen is known for it. This entry belongs to a study of beta chain features in type 1 diabetes. General study points: The naive, central memory and Treg TCRB repertoires looked more alike in patients than they did in healthy donors. People with Type 1 diabetes carried modestly yet significantly shorter TCRB CDR3s in all four CD4+ subsets.

The investigators reverse transcribed all of the isolated RNA, so they sequenced expressed TCRB transcripts. This table comes from immunoSEQ multiplex PCR, and its TCRdb copy is limited to in-frame clones, with some not included. Found here are around 100,000 clones, 28% of them singletons; the top ten hold 0.5% to 0.6%. The length of the CDR3 is 14 residues. Germline CDR1 SGDLS, CDR2 YYNGEE. Trimming removed 0 bases from V and 6 bases from J, with 9 bases in between. The TCR sequence derives from a young woman with type 1 diabetes. Material for sequencing was central memory CD4+ T cells from blood. The chain has TRBV9 and TRBJ2-2; no clear D gene. The CDR3 here is CASSVADVAGELFF. For the CDR3, the DNA is TGTGCCAGCAGCGTAGCAGATGTCGCCGGGGAGCTGTTTTTT.